These T cell receptor beta chains were read from a single sample in a study of blood T cell repertoires in COVID-19. Assay used: immunoSEQ multiplex PCR; TCRdb lists only in-frame clones, some missing. The sample lists around 84,000 clones; around nine tenths were seen once. The specimen sequenced was peripheral blood. These TCRs come from a man aged 50 to 59 with active COVID-19. Both conserved end residues are part of each CDR3. A D gene is named only where the DNA matches it firmly. Where a row states a size, it is once, few, many or the class of an expanded clone; other rows omit it.

cdr3_aa cdr3_nt clone_size j_call v_call d_call
CASSYSVLAGSYEQYF TGTGCCAGCAGTTACTCGGTACTAGCGGGAAGCTACGAGCAGTACTTC - TRBJ2-7 TRBV6-5 TRBD2
CASSLTSGSTDTQYF TGTGCCAGCAGCTTAACTAGCGGGAGCACAGATACGCAGTATTTT - TRBJ2-3 TRBV7-9 TRBD2
CASSLRTGAGGYTF TGTGCCAGCAGCCTCCGAACAGGGGCAGGCGGCTACACCTTC - TRBJ1-2 TRBV28 TRBD1
CASSSGQGARSGNTIYF TGTGCCAGCAGCTCCGGACAGGGGGCCCGCTCTGGAAACACCATATATTTT - TRBJ1-3 TRBV5-4 TRBD1
CASSPQYAPGNIQYF TGTGCCAGCAGCCCACAGTACGCCCCTGGAAACATTCAGTACTTC - TRBJ2-4 TRBV11-2 -
CASSFSTEETQYF TGTGCCAGCAGCTTTTCGACAGAAGAGACCCAGTACTTC - TRBJ2-5 TRBV11-2 -
CSASKGRVTEAFF TGCAGTGCTAGTAAGGGGAGGGTCACTGAAGCTTTCTTT once TRBJ1-1 TRBV20-1 -
CASSVNTGAWTGYTF TGTGCCAGCAGCGTAAATACAGGAGCCTGGACGGGCTACACCTTC - TRBJ1-2 TRBV28 -
CASSPVPGLAGQETQYF TGTGCCAGCAGCCCTGTACCGGGACTAGCGGGGCAAGAGACCCAGTACTTC - TRBJ2-5 TRBV7-3 TRBD2
CASSYSETDEQYF TGTGCCAGCAGTTACTCGGAGACAGACGAGCAGTACTTC - TRBJ2-7 TRBV6-5 -
CAWNAGAGYNEQFF TGTGCCTGGAACGCGGGGGCCGGCTACAATGAGCAGTTCTTC - TRBJ2-1 TRBV30 -
CASSQGEGTAGNF TGTGCCAGCAGCCAAGGGGAAGGGACAGCCGGCAACTTC - TRBJ2-5 TRBV3-1/TRBV3-2 TRBD1
CAWGDAGNQPQHF TGTGCTTGGGGCGATGCGGGCAATCAGCCCCAGCATTTT - TRBJ1-5 TRBV19 -
CASSFGGTSTYEQYF TGTGCCAGCAGCTTCGGCGGTACTTCCACCTACGAGCAGTACTTC - TRBJ2-7 TRBV11-3 -
CATFRDRGTEAFF TGTGCCACCTTCCGGGACAGGGGAACTGAAGCTTTCTTT few TRBJ1-1 TRBV10-3 TRBD1
CSVGPPGSGNTEAFF TGCAGCGTTGGACCGCCGGGGAGCGGGAACACTGAAGCTTTCTTT - TRBJ1-1 TRBV29-1 -
CAGRDGSGNTIYF TGTGCCGGGCGGGACGGGAGCGGAAACACCATATATTTT - TRBJ1-3 TRBV6-5 -
CASSSTAGELFF TGTGCCAGCAGTTCAACTGCCGGGGAGCTGTTTTTT - TRBJ2-2 TRBV28 -
CASSPRTTDTQYF TGTGCCAGCAGCCCGAGAACCACAGATACGCAGTATTTT - TRBJ2-3 TRBV11-1 -
CASSARDRGVPGSPLHF TGTGCCAGCAGCGCCCGGGACAGGGGAGTCCCCGGCTCACCCCTCCACTTT once TRBJ1-6 TRBV9 TRBD1
CASSPQGPYGYTF TGTGCCAGTAGTCCACAGGGCCCCTATGGCTACACCTTC - TRBJ1-2 TRBV19 -
CASRGTGLLNEQFF TGCGCCAGCAGGGGGACAGGACTGTTGAATGAGCAGTTCTTC once TRBJ2-1 TRBV4-1 TRBD1
CASSPLGGPDTQYF TGCGCCAGCAGCCCCCTAGGAGGCCCAGATACGCAGTATTTT - TRBJ2-3 TRBV5-1 -
CASKLAGVRSGANVLTF TGCGCCAGCAAACTAGCGGGAGTGAGGTCTGGGGCCAACGTCCTGACTTTC - TRBJ2-6 TRBV5-1 TRBD2
CASSLGPGLSYGYTF TGTGCCAGCAGCTTAGGGCCGGGACTAAGCTATGGCTACACCTTC - TRBJ1-2 TRBV7-8 -
CASSQMEASGELFF TGTGCCAGCAGTCAGATGGAGGCTTCGGGGGAGCTGTTTTTT - TRBJ2-2 TRBV6-5 -
CASSLRDRGRRPQHF TGTGCCAGCAGTTTACGGGACAGGGGGCGAAGGCCCCAGCATTTT - TRBJ1-5 TRBV6-2/TRBV6-3 TRBD1
CATEQQGSYTF TGTGCCACCGAACAACAGGGGAGCTACACCTTC - TRBJ1-2 TRBV28 TRBD1
CASSATSGRGYNEQFF TGTGCCAGCAGCGCGACTAGCGGGAGGGGCTACAATGAGCAGTTCTTC - TRBJ2-1 TRBV2 TRBD2
CASSLAGGTNTEAFF TGTGCCAGTAGTTTAGCAGGGGGTACGAACACTGAAGCTTTCTTT - TRBJ1-1 TRBV19 TRBD1
CASSSILGSRGYGYTF TGTGCCAGCAGTTCCATCCTAGGCAGCCGGGGCTATGGCTACACCTTC - TRBJ1-2 TRBV28 -
CASSLQGAGTEAFF TGTGCCAGCAGCCTACAGGGGGCCGGCACTGAAGCTTTCTTT - TRBJ1-1 TRBV11-3 TRBD1
CASSLAGREQFF TGTGCCAGCAGCTTAGCGGGGAGAGAGCAGTTCTTC - TRBJ2-1 TRBV7-9 -
CASSVGPGETQYF TGTGCCAGCAGCGTAGGTCCCGGGGAGACCCAGTACTTC - TRBJ2-5 TRBV9 -
CASSPKTTPTGELFF TGTGCCAGCAGCCCCAAGACTACCCCCACCGGGGAGCTGTTTTTT - TRBJ2-2 TRBV5-4 -
CASKSGQPQHF TGTGCCAGCAAGTCAGGTCAGCCCCAGCATTTT - TRBJ1-5 TRBV6-5 -
CASSLGLAGETQYF TGTGCCAGCAGCTTGGGGCTAGCGGGAGAGACCCAGTACTTC - TRBJ2-5 TRBV5-8 TRBD2
CASREEAWEQYF TGTGCCAGCAGAGAGGAGGCATGGGAGCAGTACTTC - TRBJ2-7 TRBV6-6 -